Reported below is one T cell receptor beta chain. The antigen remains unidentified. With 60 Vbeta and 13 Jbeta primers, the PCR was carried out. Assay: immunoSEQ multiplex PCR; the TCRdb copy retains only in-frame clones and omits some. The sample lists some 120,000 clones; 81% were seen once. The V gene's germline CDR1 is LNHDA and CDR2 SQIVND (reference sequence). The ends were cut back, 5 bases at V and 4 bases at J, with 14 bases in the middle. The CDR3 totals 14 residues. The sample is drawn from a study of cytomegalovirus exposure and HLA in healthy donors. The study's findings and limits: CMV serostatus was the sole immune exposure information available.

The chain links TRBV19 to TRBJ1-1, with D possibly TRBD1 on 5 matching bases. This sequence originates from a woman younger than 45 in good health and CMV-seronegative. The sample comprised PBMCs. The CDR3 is CASSQVGGATEAFF. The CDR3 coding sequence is TGTGCCAGTAGTCAAGTAGGAGGGGCCACTGAAGCTTTCTTT.